The entry below gives a single T cell receptor beta chain sequence along with its context. This clone was picked up one time. Its antigen specificity is not known. No base-level quality is on record; no much larger clone is a single base apart. These data come from a study of blood T cell repertoires in COVID-19 (dated by TCRdb to about 2020). Turning to the overall study: Collaborator samples came from the United States, Italy and Spain and covered acute and convalescent phases of COVID-19. Samples were obtained from the ongoing ImmuneRACE study (first 160 participants) and from approximately 1,200 subjects provided by 6 global collaborators. A de-identified subject ID, COVID-19 status, age in years and sex were almost always included in the sample metadata. The repertoires were released in a freely available public database intended as a resource for research on the immune response to SARS-CoV-2. Where available, HLA class I and class II types were taken from metadata supplied by the sample provider and were not determined by assay-based typing. The material from the prospective study consisted of cDNA or gDNA derived from T cells, B-cell-depleted T cells, or PBMCs. The dataset comprised deeply sampled blood TCRbeta repertoires from subjects exposed to, actively infected with, or recovered from COVID-19.

Collaborating institutions collected whole blood in K2EDTA tubes following their own protocols. For TCRbeta analysis, collaborator samples were shipped as frozen whole blood, as isolated PBMCs, or as DNA extracted from either sample type. CDR1 and CDR2 are drawn from the germline V gene: SGDLS, YYNGEE. The CDR3, from cysteine to phenylalanine, totals 14 residues. Just the 42-base CDR3 DNA is kept, in frame starting at base 1. V is clipped by 0 bases and J by 4 bases, and the sequence between their germline boundaries is 10 bases long. General conclusions and limits of the study: The amount of clinical and demographic metadata varied by source and participant and was provided uncurated.

The immunoSEQ Assay, a bias-controlled multiplex PCR, was used to amplify TCRbeta CDR3 regions from genomic DNA. As for the original processing: Within the assay, amplification of reference gene primers was used to estimate how many nucleated cells each sample contained. To quantify the absolute abundance of each unique TCRbeta CDR3 rearrangement, sequence reads were collapsed and filtered. For each sample, productive Simpson clonality was calculated as the square root of Simpson's diversity index across productive rearrangements. TCRdb holds this immuneACCESS table with in-frame rearrangements only. Some clones are missing; in checked studies, unresolved V genes explain under half, and the rest has no known cause. V, J and clone size are those of that table, while D and trimming were read from the DNA. The table for this sample lists fewer than 400,000 clones; approximately 81% of them were counted only once. Around 3.4% of the sample belongs to the ten largest clones.

Sequencing was carried out using peripheral blood. The chain couples TRBV9 to TRBJ1-2, and TRBD1 may be the D gene, going by 6 matching bases. This clonotype was obtained from a woman aged 18-29 years with acute or convalescent COVID-19. CDR3 sequence: CASSVGTEVYGYTF. The nucleotide sequence is TGTGCCAGCAGCGTAGGGACAGAGGTCTATGGCTACACCTTC.